This T cell receptor (beta chain) was profiled in a study of identical twins. This CDR3 has 14 residues. V dropped 5 bases and J dropped 2 bases, with 13 bases sitting between them. Germline values: CDR1 SEHNR, CDR2 FQNEAQ (reference sequence). MiXCR, run by TCRdb on the 5' RACE reads, gives a single entry per CDR3 protein. The table includes around 690,000 distinct CDR3 sequences, roughly 20% detected once. These data were likewise used in another study, on T cells expressing NK-cell markers.

This TCR was recovered from a woman aged 18-29 years in good health. The sample consisted of PBMCs. The V call is TRBV7-9, the J call TRBJ2-7; D call uncertain. The CDR3 nucleotides read TGTGCCAGCAGCCGACAAAGCAGAACCTACGAGCAGTACTTC. Encoded protein: CASSRQSRTYEQYF.